The 27 T cell receptor beta chains presented below share a single source sample, sequenced in a study of blood T cell repertoires in COVID-19. Measured with immunoSEQ multiplex PCR; TCRdb has only the in-frame clones, and not every one. This sample has some 170,000 clones, with more than 75% found just once. Sample: peripheral blood. The receptors were sampled from a woman aged 45-60 years with active or convalescent COVID-19.

The chain recombines TRBV30 with TRBJ2-5, with TRBD2 matching over 14 bases. The trim removed 3 bases at V and 5 bases at J, leaving 5 bases unmatched. In germline, CDR1 is GTSNPN, CDR2 SVGIG (reference sequence). This CDR3 has 15 residues. The CDR3 nucleotides are TGTGCCTGGAGCTCGACTAGCGGGAGGGTGGAGACCCAGTACTTC. Amino acid sequence: CAWSSTSGRVETQYF.

With regard to this clone: Germline is not matched at one junction end, which may reflect a read error. CDR3 region: CASSFASGSYSEQFF. The CDR3 DNA reads TGTGCCAGCAGTTTTGCTAGCGGGTCCTACAGTGAGCAGTTCTTC. V is TRBV27 and J is TRBJ2-1, with 8 bases identical to TRBD2. CDR1 is MNHEY and CDR2 is SMNVEV in the germline V gene (reference sequence). CDR3 length equals 15 residues.

The chain links TRBV4-3 to TRBJ2-1; TRBD2 matches at 8 bases. Trimming took 1 base from V and 4 from J; bases not matched to a gene: 3. The CDR3 is made up of 15 amino acids. Germline assignment: CDR1 LGHNA and CDR2 YSLEER. Written as DNA, the CDR3 is TGCGCCAGCAGCCAAGTGGTAGCGGGGTACAATGAGCAGTTCTTC. As protein: CASSQVVAGYNEQFF.

The rearrangement joins TRBV5-1 to TRBJ1-6; 7 bases are a match to TRBD1. Germline CDR1 is SGHRS and CDR2 is YFSETQ. V lost 3 bases to trimming and J lost 9 bases; unmatched junction nucleotides: 6. The CDR3 contains 14 residues. The CDR3 nucleotides read TGCGCCAGCAGCTCAGGGACAGCCAGTTCACCCCTCCACTTT. Translating it yields CASSSGTASSPLHF.

The DNA of the CDR3 is TGTGCCACCGACAGGGGTTGGGACGCTGAAGCTTTCTTT. It encodes CATDRGWDAEAFF. The chain links TRBV6-5 to TRBJ1-1; 8 bases are a match to TRBD1. From germline, CDR1 is MNHEY and CDR2 SVGAGI. J was trimmed by 6 bases and V by 10 bases; bases with no gene match: 10. The CDR3 spans 13 residues.

Of note for this clone: This sample also contains other DNA sequences that code for the same CDR3. V is TRBV3-1 (or the pseudogene TRBV3-2) and J is TRBJ1-3; D is undetermined. There are 13 residues in the CDR3. Germline values: CDR1 LGHDT, CDR2 YNNKEL (reference sequence). V was pared by 1 base and J by 4 bases, with 5 bases between. The DNA for the CDR3 is TGTGCCAGCAGCCAAGCGAGGGGAAACACCATATATTTT. Amino acids: CASSQARGNTIYF.

The chain joins TRBV2 to TRBJ1-2; D unresolved. Germline CDR1 and CDR2: SNHLY and FYNNEI. V lost 7 bases and J 7 bases, leaving 13 bases between the germline ends. The CDR3 length is 12 residues. The CDR3 DNA sequence: TGTGCCAGCACCGGGGAACGGGGTGGCTACACCTTC. Translation gives CASTGERGGYTF.

This rearrangement joins TRBV5-1 to TRBJ1-2; D not resolved. The CDR3 is 14 amino acids. V was pared by 4 bases and J by 3 bases, with 13 bases between. Per the germline V gene, CDR1 is SGHRS and CDR2 is YFSETQ. The CDR3 protein is CASSPGEAYYGYTF. For the CDR3, the DNA is TGCGCCAGCAGCCCTGGGGAGGCTTACTATGGCTACACCTTC.

The V gene is TRBV5-8, the J gene TRBJ1-4; 9 nucleotides agree with TRBD1. The V and J ends lost 0 bases and 7 bases, in that order; junction bases with no gene match: 4. The CDR3 is made up of 15 amino acids. In germline, CDR1 is SGHTS, CDR2 YDEGEE. The CDR3 nucleotides read TGTGCCAGCAGCTTGGGGGACAGGGAGATTGAAAAACTGTTTTTT. Amino acids: CASSLGDREIEKLFF.

The rearrangement uses TRBV7-2 and TRBJ2-2, with a possible D match to TRBD2 (5 bases). Trimming took off 1 base at V and 5 bases at J, with 17 bases between the two ends. Germline loops: CDR1 SGHTA, CDR2 FQGNSA. The CDR3 loop spans 17 amino acids. Here the CDR3 reads CASSLESRGLETGELFF. Here the CDR3 DNA reads TGTGCCAGCAGCTTAGAGTCACGAGGGCTCGAAACCGGGGAGCTGTTTTTT.

The rearrangement joins TRBV9 to TRBJ2-7, with 10 nucleotides matching TRBD1. This CDR3 comprises 14 residues. V lost 3 bases, J lost 6 bases, and 6 bases stayed unmatched. From germline, CDR1 is SGDLS and CDR2 YYNGEE. CDR3 loop: CASSAPDRGREQYF. CDR3 nucleotide sequence: TGTGCCAGCAGCGCCCCCGACAGGGGGCGCGAGCAGTACTTC.

The V gene is TRBV7-2, the J gene TRBJ1-4; possible D gene TRBD1, 5 bases. The germline V gene encodes CDR1 SGHTA and CDR2 FQGNSA. The CDR3 contains 15 residues. Trimming shortened V by 7 bases and J by 1 base, and 13 bases separated the two germline ends. The CDR3 nucleotides are TGTGCCAGCACTCCGGGGGGGGGAACTAATGAAAAACTGTTTTTT. Protein product: CASTPGGGTNEKLFF.

This chain uses TRBV7-2 with TRBJ2-1; D is unresolved. Germline assignment: CDR1 SGHTA and CDR2 FQGNSA. V lost 3 bases and J lost 8, with 14 bases in between. The CDR3 has 14 amino acids. The chain's CDR3 is CASSLATSRDEQFF. The CDR3 DNA reads as TGTGCCAGCAGCTTGGCGACTTCTCGCGATGAGCAGTTCTTC. The variable domain in full, with the rest retrieved from reference TRBV7-2 and TRBJ2-1, is GAGVSQSPSNKVTEKGKDVELRCDPISGHTALYWYRQSLGQGLEFLIYFQGNSAPDKSGLPSDRFSAERTGGSVSTLTIQRTQQEDSAVYLCASSLATSRDEQFFGPGTRLTVL.

The gene calls are TRBV19 and TRBJ2-3; 8 nucleotides line up with TRBD2. The CDR3 is 17 residues long. V shed 0 bases, J shed 4 bases, and the junction held 9 bases outside the gene matches. Germline V gives CDR1 LNHDA, CDR2 SQIVND (reference sequence). This CDR3 reads CASSIDQISGNADTQYF. CDR3 sequence (DNA): TGTGCCAGTAGTATAGACCAGATTAGCGGGAACGCAGATACGCAGTATTTT.

The count of this clone is one. The chain links TRBV27 to TRBJ2-1, with 9 bases identical to TRBD2. CDR1 MNHEY and CDR2 SMNVEV come from the germline V gene (reference sequence). Germline trimming cut 3 bases from V and 2 bases from J; bases unmatched to any gene: 2. This CDR3 has 15 amino acids. CDR3 in amino acids: CASSLGGGAYNEQFF. CDR3 coding DNA: TGTGCCAGCAGTTTGGGCGGGGGGGCCTACAATGAGCAGTTCTTC.

The chain links TRBV2 to TRBJ1-1; TRBD1 aligns across 9 bases. Per the germline V gene, CDR1 is SNHLY and CDR2 is FYNNEI. The CDR3 loop spans 16 amino acids. V gave up 6 bases and J gave up 0 bases; unmatched junction bases: 8. CDR3 sequence (DNA): TGTGCCAGCAGGGTACCCGGGACAGGGTTGAACACTGAAGCTTTCTTT. Translation: CASRVPGTGLNTEAFF.

CDR3 nucleotides: TGTGCCATCAGTGAGCCGGGACAGGGTAAAACTGAAGCTTTCTTT. Its translation is CAISEPGQGKTEAFF. V gene TRBV10-3 combines with J gene TRBJ1-1, with 9 bases aligning to TRBD1. In germline, CDR1 is ENHRY, CDR2 SYGVKD. V shed 2 bases and J 5 bases; nucleotides not matched to a gene: 6. The CDR3 consists of 15 residues.

The rearrangement uses TRBV3-1 (or the pseudogene TRBV3-2) and TRBJ1-2; D is possibly TRBD1 (6 bases). The CDR3 loop spans 13 amino acids. Trimming took 3 bases from V and 7 from J, leaving 12 bases between them. The germline V gene has CDR1 LGHDT and CDR2 YNNKEL (reference sequence). In nucleotides, the CDR3 is TGTGCCAGCAGCCAGCAGGGGTCCGGTGGCTACACCTTC. As protein: CASSQQGSGGYTF.

V is TRBV5-1 and J is TRBJ2-1; perhaps TRBD2 as D (6 bases). CDR3 size: 15 residues. The V gene lost 4 bases and the J gene lost 3 bases, with 14 bases spanning the gap. Germline CDR1 and CDR2: SGHRS and YFSETQ. The CDR3 DNA sequence: TGCGCCAGCAGCCCAGCCGGGGGAATCTACAATGAGCAGTTCTTC. Its protein product is CASSPAGGIYNEQFF. Filled out from reference TRBV5-1 and TRBJ2-1, the complete variable domain reads KAGVTQTPRYLIKTRGQQVTLSCSPISGHRSVSWYQQTPGQGLQFLFEYFSETQRNKGNFPGRFSGRQFSNSRSEMNVSTLELGDSALYLCASSPAGGIYNEQFFGPGTRLTVL.

The rearrangement joins TRBV2 to TRBJ2-3; D is unclear. This CDR3 has 14 amino acids. V was cut by 5 bases and J by 0 bases, with 9 bases left in between. Germline lookup yields CDR1 SNHLY and CDR2 FYNNEI. The CDR3 bases are TGTGCCAGCAGTCGACTGTATAGCACAGATACGCAGTATTTT. Residues: CASSRLYSTDTQYF. The complete variable domain, with remaining parts taken from reference TRBV2 and TRBJ2-3, reads EPEVTQTPSHQVTQMGQEVILRCVPISNHLYFYWYRQILGQKVEFLVSFYNNEISEKSEIFDDQFSVERPDGSNFTLKIRSTKLEDSAMYFCASSRLYSTDTQYFGPGTRLTVL.

V and J are TRBV28 and TRBJ1-1, with TRBD1 as a possible D gene (6 bases). V was pared by 2 bases and J by 7 bases, with 8 bases between. The CDR3 runs 12 residues. Germline loops: CDR1 MDHEN, CDR2 SYDVKM. For the CDR3, the DNA is TGTGCCAGCAGTTTAGGACAGTTTGAAGCTTTCTTT. The encoded protein is CASSLGQFEAFF. Drawing the rest from reference TRBV28 and TRBJ1-1, the complete variable domain is DVKVTQSSRYLVKRTGEKVFLECVQDMDHENMFWYRQDPGLGLRLIYFSYDVKMKEKGDIPEGYSVSREKKERFSLILESASTNQTSMYLCASSLGQFEAFFGQGTRLTVV.

This sequence joins TRBV11-3 and TRBJ2-3; 7 bases are a match to TRBD1. This CDR3 contains 16 residues. Germline lookup yields CDR1 SGHNT and CDR2 YENEEA. V lost 2 bases to trimming and J lost 1 base; unmatched junction nucleotides: 6. CDR3 nucleotide sequence: TGTGCCAGCAGCTTAACAGGGGCGGGTTGCACAGATACGCAGTATTTT. Protein sequence: CASSLTGAGCTDTQYF.

This clone has a single count. The chain couples TRBV10-2 to TRBJ2-5; TRBD2 aligns across 9 bases. Germline assignment: CDR1 WSHSY and CDR2 SAAADI. The J segment lost 2 bases and the V segment lost 4 bases, leaving 2 bases of the junction unmatched. This CDR3 is built from 14 residues. CDR3 sequence (DNA): TGCGCCAGCAGTGTAGCGGGAGCTCAAGAGACCCAGTACTTC. It codes for CASSVAGAQETQYF.

The chain uses TRBV11-2 and TRBJ1-2, with 9 bases that match TRBD1. J gave up 8 bases and V 0 bases, and 4 bases lay outside the gene matches. The CDR3 spans 14 residues. CDR1 SGHAT and CDR2 FQNNGV come from the germline V gene. The CDR3 sequence: CASSLDLTGGGYTF. DNA for the CDR3: TGTGCCAGCAGCTTAGACCTGACAGGGGGAGGCTACACCTTC.

The chain uses TRBV5-1 and TRBJ2-1; unclear D gene. V was cut by 2 bases and J by 6 bases, with 9 bases left in between. CDR1 and CDR2 (germline): SGHRS, YFSETQ. The CDR3 consists of 13 residues. The DNA for the CDR3 is TGCGCCAGCAGCTTCGCGACTGGCAATGAGCAGTTCTTC. This encodes CASSFATGNEQFF.

V is TRBV19 and J is TRBJ1-1; 8 nucleotides line up with TRBD1. V lost 5 bases and J lost 12; bases outside the gene matches: 8. This CDR3 is 12 amino acids long. The germline gives CDR1 LNHDA, CDR2 SQIVND (reference sequence). The DNA of the CDR3 is TGTGCCAGTAGTCCGAGACAGGGGATAACTTTCTTT. Translating it yields CASSPRQGITFF.

Only one count was recorded for this clone. This rearrangement joins TRBV18 to TRBJ1-1; no definite D call. Germline CDR1 and CDR2: KGHSH and LQKENI. V lost 0 bases and J 10 bases, leaving 12 bases between the germline ends. This CDR3 is built from 13 residues. The CDR3 region has the DNA TGTGCCAGCTCACCACCGGAGGCGTTAGGAGCTTTCTTT. Its protein is CASSPPEALGAFF.